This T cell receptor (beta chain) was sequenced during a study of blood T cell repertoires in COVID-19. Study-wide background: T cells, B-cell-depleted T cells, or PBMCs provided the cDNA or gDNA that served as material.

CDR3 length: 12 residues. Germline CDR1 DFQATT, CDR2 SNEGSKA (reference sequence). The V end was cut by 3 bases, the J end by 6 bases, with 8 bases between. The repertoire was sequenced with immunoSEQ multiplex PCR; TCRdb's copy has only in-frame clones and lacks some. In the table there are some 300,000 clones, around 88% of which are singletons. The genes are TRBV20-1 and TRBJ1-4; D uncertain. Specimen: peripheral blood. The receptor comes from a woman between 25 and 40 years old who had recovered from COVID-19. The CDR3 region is CSASQSDEKLFF. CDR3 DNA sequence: TGCAGTGCTAGTCAATCGGATGAAAAACTGTTTTTT.